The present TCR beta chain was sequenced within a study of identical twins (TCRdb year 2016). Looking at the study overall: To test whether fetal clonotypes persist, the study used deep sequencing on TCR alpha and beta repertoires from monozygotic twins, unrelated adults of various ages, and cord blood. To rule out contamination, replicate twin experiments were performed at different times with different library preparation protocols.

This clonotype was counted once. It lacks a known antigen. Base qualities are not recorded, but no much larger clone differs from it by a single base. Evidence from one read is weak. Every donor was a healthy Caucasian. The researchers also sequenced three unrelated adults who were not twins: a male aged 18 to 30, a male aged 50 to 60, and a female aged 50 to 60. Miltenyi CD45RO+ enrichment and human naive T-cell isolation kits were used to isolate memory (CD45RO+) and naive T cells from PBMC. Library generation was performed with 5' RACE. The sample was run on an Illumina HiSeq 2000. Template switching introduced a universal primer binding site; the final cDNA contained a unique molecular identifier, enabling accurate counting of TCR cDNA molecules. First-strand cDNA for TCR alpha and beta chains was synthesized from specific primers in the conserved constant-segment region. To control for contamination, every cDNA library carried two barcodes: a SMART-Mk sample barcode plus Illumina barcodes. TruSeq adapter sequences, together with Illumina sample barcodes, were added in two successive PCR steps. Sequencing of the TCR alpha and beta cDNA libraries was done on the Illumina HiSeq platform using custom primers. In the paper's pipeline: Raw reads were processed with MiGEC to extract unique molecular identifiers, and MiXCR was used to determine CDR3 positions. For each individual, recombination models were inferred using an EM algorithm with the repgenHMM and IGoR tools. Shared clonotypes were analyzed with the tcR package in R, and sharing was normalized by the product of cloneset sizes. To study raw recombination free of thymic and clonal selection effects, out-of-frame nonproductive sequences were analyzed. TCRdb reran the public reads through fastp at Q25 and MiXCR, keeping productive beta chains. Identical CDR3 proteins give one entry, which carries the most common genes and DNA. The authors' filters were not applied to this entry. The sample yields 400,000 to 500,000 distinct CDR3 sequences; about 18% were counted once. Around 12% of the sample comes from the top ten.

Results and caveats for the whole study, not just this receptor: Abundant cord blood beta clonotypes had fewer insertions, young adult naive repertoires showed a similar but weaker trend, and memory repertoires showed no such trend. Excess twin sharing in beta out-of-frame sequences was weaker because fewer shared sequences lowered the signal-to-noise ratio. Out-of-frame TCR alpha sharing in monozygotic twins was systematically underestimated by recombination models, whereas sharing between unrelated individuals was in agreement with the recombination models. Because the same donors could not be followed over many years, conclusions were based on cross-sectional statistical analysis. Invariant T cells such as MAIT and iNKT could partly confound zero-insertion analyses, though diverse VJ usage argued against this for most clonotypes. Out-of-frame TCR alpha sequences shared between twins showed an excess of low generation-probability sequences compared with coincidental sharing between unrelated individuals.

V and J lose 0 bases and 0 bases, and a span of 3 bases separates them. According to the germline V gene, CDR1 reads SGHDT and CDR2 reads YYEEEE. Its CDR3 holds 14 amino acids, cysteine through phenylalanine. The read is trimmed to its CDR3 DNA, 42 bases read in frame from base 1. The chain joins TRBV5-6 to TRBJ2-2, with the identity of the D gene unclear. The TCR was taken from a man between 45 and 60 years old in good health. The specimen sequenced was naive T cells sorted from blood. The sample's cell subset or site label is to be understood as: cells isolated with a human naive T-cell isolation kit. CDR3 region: CASSLATNTGELFF. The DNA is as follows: TGTGCCAGCAGCTTGGCAACGAACACCGGGGAGCTGTTTTTT.